This TCR beta chain is drawn from a study of T cell changes during pregnancy in multiple sclerosis. Assay: immunoSEQ multiplex PCR; the TCRdb copy retains only in-frame clones and omits some. Among 35,000 to 45,000 clones listed, 75% to 95% were seen once. The CDR3 is 13 residues long. V was cut by 6 bases and J by 5 bases, with 12 bases left in between. Germline-derived CDR1 and CDR2 are MNHEY and SVGAGI. The chain carries TRBV6-5 and TRBJ2-3, with D unclear. The source of this sequence is a female donor in good health, enrolled as a control in a pregnancy study. The sequencing here drew on CD4+ T cells from peripheral blood mononuclear cells, taken in the second trimester of pregnancy. The CDR3 spells CASRNGIGDTQYF. In DNA, the CDR3 is TGTGCCAGCAGAAACGGTATCGGAGATACGCAGTATTTT.